The 26 T cell receptor beta chains reported below all come from one sample, sequenced in a study of identical twins. Via MiXCR, TCRdb re-called the 5' RACE reads, giving one row per CDR3 protein. The repertoire has a few hundred thousand distinct CDR3 sequences, more than 9% of them found once; the top ten carry around 3%. These same data were also listed under a study on yellow fever vaccine responses in identical twins.

The specimen was PBMCs. The receptors come from a woman aged 18-29 years in good health.

This clonotype showed up just a few times. The V gene is TRBV29-1, the J gene TRBJ2-1; the match to TRBD2 covers 9 bases. Unmatched junction bases numbered 11, after V lost 5 bases and J lost 0 bases. The length of the CDR3 is 17 residues. The germline gives CDR1 SQVTM, CDR2 ANQGSEA. The CDR3 DNA sequence: TGCAGCGTTCTCGGACTAGCGCTAACGAGCTCCTACAATGAGCAGTTCTTC. Amino acids: CSVLGLALTSSYNEQFF.

This clonotype was counted only a few times. V gene TRBV20-1 combines with J gene TRBJ2-1; TRBD2 matches 9 bases. The V segment lost 6 bases and the J segment 7 bases; nucleotides outside the gene matches: 19. Germline V CDR1 and CDR2: DFQATT, SNEGSKA (reference sequence). This CDR3 has 17 amino acids. DNA for the CDR3: TGCAGTGCCTACCTGGCCGTTGCTAGCGGGACGGTAAATGAGCAGTTCTTC. The encoded protein is CSAYLAVASGTVNEQFF.

The gene calls are TRBV11-2 and TRBJ2-5, with 15 bases fitting TRBD2. The germline CDR1 and CDR2 sequences are SGHAT and FQNNGV. The CDR3 consists of 17 residues. V gave up 5 bases and J gave up 7 bases; unmatched junction bases: 11. The CDR3 region has the DNA TGTGCCAGCAGCGCGGGACTAGCGGGAGGCAACGAGGGGACCCAGTACTTC. The encoded protein is CASSAGLAGGNEGTQYF. Using reference TRBV11-2 and TRBJ2-5 for the parts outside the CDR3, the full variable domain is EAGVAQSPRYKIIEKRQSVAFWCNPISGHATLYWYQQILGQGPKLLIQFQNNGVVDDSQLPKDRFSAERLKGVDSTLKIQPAKLEDSAVYLCASSAGLAGGNEGTQYFGPGTRLLVL.

V and J are TRBV2 and TRBJ1-2; 9 bases line up with TRBD1. This CDR3 contains 13 residues. Germline V CDR1 and CDR2: SNHLY, FYNNEI. J gave up 9 bases and V 5 bases, and 7 bases lay outside the gene matches. CDR3 protein: CASSRTGGASYTF. In DNA form, the CDR3 reads TGTGCCAGCAGTCGAACAGGGGGCGCGAGCTACACCTTC. The variable domain in full, completed from reference TRBV2 and TRBJ1-2, reads EPEVTQTPSHQVTQMGQEVILRCVPISNHLYFYWYRQILGQKVEFLVSFYNNEISEKSEIFDDQFSVERPDGSNFTLKIRSTKLEDSAMYFCASSRTGGASYTFGSGTRLTVV.

This clonotype was counted at least ten times. This chain uses TRBV6-2 or TRBV6-3 with TRBJ2-7, with D possibly called TRBD1 or TRBD2 (5 bases each). CDR3 length equals 14 residues. V lost 0 bases to trimming and J lost 3 bases, with 9 bases between them. Germline V gives CDR1 MNHEY, CDR2 SVGEGT. CDR3 loop: CASSYSGGHYEQYF. CDR3 nucleotides: TGTGCCAGCAGTTACTCTGGGGGTCACTACGAGCAGTACTTC.

This clonotype was observed many times. The genes are TRBV29-1 and TRBJ2-7; 8 bases map to TRBD1. V lost 6 bases and J lost 6; bases outside the gene matches: 10. Germline loops: CDR1 SQVTM, CDR2 ANQGSEA. The CDR3 extends over 13 amino acids. This CDR3 is CSVRQTGAVEQYF. The CDR3 DNA reads TGCAGCGTGCGTCAGACAGGGGCGGTCGAGCAGTACTTC.

This clonotype has only a few counts. The chain links TRBV4-2 to TRBJ2-3; 10 bases map to TRBD1. CDR3 length: 18 residues. Per germline, CDR1 LGHNA and CDR2 YNFKEQ. V dropped 3 bases and J dropped 0; count of bases not matched to a gene: 9. The CDR3, as DNA: TGTGCCAGCAGCCATCCCAGTGACAGGGGGCTGAGCACAGATACGCAGTATTTT. It translates to CASSHPSDRGLSTDTQYF.

As regards this clonotype: Relative to the germline gene, one junction end is altered; a read error may explain this. The chain carries TRBV12-3 or TRBV12-4 and TRBJ2-3, with TRBD2 identical over 7 bases. The CDR3 sequence is 18 residues long. The DNA of the CDR3 is TGTGCCTGCAGTTTAGGGCTAGCGGAAGTCCTGGCCCCGGATACGCAGTATTTT. It translates to CACSLGLAEVLAPDTQYF.

V is TRBV14 and J is TRBJ2-3; 15 nucleotides line up with TRBD2. The CDR3 totals 17 residues. The V and J ends lost 1 base and 5 bases, in that order; junction bases with no gene match: 4. The germline gives CDR1 SGHDN, CDR2 FVKESK. CDR3 loop: CASSQGTSGGARDTQYF. CDR3 nucleotides: TGTGCCAGCAGCCAAGGGACTAGCGGGGGGGCCCGAGATACGCAGTATTTT.

This clonotype has ten or more counts. J is TRBJ2-1 and V is TRBV5-6; D perhaps matches TRBD1 (6 bases). The CDR3 consists of 14 residues. In germline, CDR1 is SGHDT, CDR2 YYEEEE. Between the trimmed V and J ends, which lost 2 bases and 0 bases, there was a span of 6 bases. In DNA form, the CDR3 reads TGTGCCAGCAGCTTCAGGGGCTCCTACAATGAGCAGTTCTTC. Its protein product is CASSFRGSYNEQFF.

The chain joins TRBV15 to TRBJ2-1; no firm D call. V was clipped by 2 bases and J by 7 bases, with 12 bases between them. The germline CDR1 and CDR2 sequences are LNHNV and YYDKDF (reference sequence). CDR3 length: 14 residues. The chain's CDR3 is CATSRSHQGNEQFF. Written as DNA, the CDR3 is TGTGCCACCAGCAGATCCCACCAAGGAAATGAGCAGTTCTTC.

This clonotype was detected only a few times. The rearrangement links TRBV5-5 to TRBJ2-5, with TRBD2 matching over 11 bases. CDR1 is SGHKS, CDR2 YYEKEE, per germline (reference sequence). The length of the CDR3 is 17 residues. V lost 2 bases, J lost 5 bases, and 11 bases stayed unmatched. This CDR3 reads CASSFSGRADLWETQYF. In DNA, the CDR3 is TGTGCCAGCAGCTTTAGCGGGAGGGCCGATTTATGGGAGACCCAGTACTTC.

This clonotype was counted at least ten times. This chain joins TRBV10-2 and TRBJ2-5; TRBD1 agrees at 12 bases. This CDR3 spans 16 amino acids. The J segment lost 5 bases and the V segment lost 7 bases, leaving 11 bases of the junction unmatched. CDR1 WSHSY and CDR2 SAAADI come from the germline V gene. For the CDR3, the DNA is TGCGCCAGCAACCAACCGGGACAGGGGGCGACGGAGACCCAGTACTTC. This gives the protein CASNQPGQGATETQYF.

V and J are TRBV7-2 and TRBJ2-7; D call uncertain. This CDR3 has 15 residues. CDR1 and CDR2 from the germline V gene are SGHTA and FQGNSA. V lost 5 bases to trimming and J lost 6 bases, with 20 bases between them. The CDR3 here is CASSLRTDRLSEQYF. CDR3 nucleotides: TGTGCCAGCAGCCTCCGTACAGACCGTCTGAGCGAGCAGTACTTC.

This clonotype was picked up many times. V gene TRBV14 combines with J gene TRBJ2-7; TRBD2 is a possible D gene (5 bases). The CDR3 loop spans 14 amino acids. The V end was cut by 5 bases, the J end by 6 bases, with 17 bases between. CDR1 is SGHDN and CDR2 is FVKESK in the germline V gene. The CDR3 here is CASSVTRSGSEQYF. The CDR3, as DNA: TGTGCCAGCAGCGTGACCCGGAGTGGGAGCGAGCAGTACTTC.

This clonotype was seen only a few times. The chain has TRBV6-1 and TRBJ2-7; 7 positions match TRBD2. Trimming removed 8 bases from V and 9 bases from J; junction bases left unmatched: 16. The length of the CDR3 is 14 residues. Per germline, CDR1 MNHNS and CDR2 SASEGT. The DNA of the CDR3 is TGTGCCAGCGGAGCGGGGAAATCCGTAAAAGGGCAGTACTTC. Amino acids: CASGAGKSVKGQYF.

A word on this clonotype: Being one base from a much bigger clone, this may be a read error. V gene TRBV29-1 combines with J gene TRBJ2-5, with 9 bases that match TRBD1. Looked up from germline, CDR1 is SQVTM and CDR2 is ANQGSEA. The CDR3 contains 12 residues. CDR3 in amino acids: CTQATGGETQYF. The CDR3 DNA is TGCACCCAAGCGACAGGGGGAGAGACCCAGTACTTC. Combining the CDR3 with reference TRBV29-1 and TRBJ2-5 gives the whole variable domain SAVISQKPSRDICQRGTSLTIQCQVDSQVTMMFWYRQQPGQSLTLIATANQGSEATYESGFVIDKFPISRPNLTFSTLTVSNMSPEDSSIYLCTQATGGETQYFGPGTRLLVL.

This clonotype was detected a few times. The V and J genes are TRBV12-3 or TRBV12-4 and TRBJ2-3; 8 bases match TRBD2. The CDR3 is 17 residues long. V dropped 5 bases and J dropped 2; count of bases not matched to a gene: 12. For the CDR3, the DNA is TGTGCCAGCAGTCCTGACCGACTAGCGCGAACCACAGATACGCAGTATTTT. Its translation: CASSPDRLARTTDTQYF.

This clonotype occurred a few times. In DNA form, the CDR3 reads TGTGCCACCAGTGATTTGCCCGCTTCAGCTAGCGGGGGGGTAGATGAGCAGTTCTTC. It is translated as CATSDLPASASGGVDEQFF. The chain uses TRBV24-1 and TRBJ2-1; 12 bases are a match to TRBD2. The CDR3 extends over 19 amino acids. V lost 0 bases to trimming and J lost 8 bases; unmatched junction nucleotides: 13. Germline V gene data show CDR1 as KGHDR and CDR2 as SFDVKD.

The gene calls are TRBV6-5 and TRBJ1-6; no clear D gene. The CDR3 runs to 15 residues. V was shortened by 1 base and J by 5 bases, with 9 bases between the two germline ends. Germline V gene lookup returns CDR1 MNHEY and CDR2 SVGAGI. The DNA for the CDR3 is TGTGCCAGCAGTTACTTGAGTCAGGATAATTCACCCCTCCACTTT. Protein: CASSYLSQDNSPLHF.

This clonotype was seen ten or more times. This chain connects TRBV10-3 to TRBJ2-7; tentatively, D is TRBD1 (6 bases). The CDR3 extends over 16 amino acids. Trimming left V 4 bases short and J 0 bases short, with 16 bases between. Per the germline V gene, CDR1 is ENHRY and CDR2 is SYGVKD. The DNA for the CDR3 is TGTGCCATCAGTGCTCTAGGGACAAACGACTCCTACGAGCAGTACTTC. Translation gives CAISALGTNDSYEQYF.

This clonotype was seen a handful of times. The chain combines TRBV20-1 with TRBJ1-1; D gene ambiguous. The CDR3 length is 12 residues. V lost 6 bases and J lost 1, with 9 bases in between. Germline CDR1 DFQATT, CDR2 SNEGSKA (reference sequence). The DNA of the CDR3 is TGCAGTGCCAGACATACGAACACTGAAGCTTTCTTT. It specifies CSARHTNTEAFF.

This clonotype was detected ten times or more. The chain joins TRBV6-1 to TRBJ2-7, with 7 bases matching TRBD1. J gave up 4 bases and V 6 bases, and 6 bases lay outside the gene matches. This CDR3 is built from 13 residues. Germline V gene lookup returns CDR1 MNHNS and CDR2 SASEGT. The CDR3 is CASRTGVSYEQYF. The CDR3 region has the DNA TGTGCCAGCAGAACAGGGGTGTCTTACGAGCAGTACTTC.

Ten or more counts support this clonotype. The chain uses TRBV7-8 and TRBJ2-7; TRBD1 matches 8 bases. Germline CDR1 is SGHVS and CDR2 is FQNEAQ. V trimming: 4 bases; J trimming: 4 bases; junction bases outside the gene matches: 9. This CDR3 contains 15 residues. CDR3 sequence (DNA): TGTGCCAGCAGCTCGATCGGACAGGGTCATTACGAGCAGTACTTC. This codes for CASSSIGQGHYEQYF.

This clonotype was recorded many times. This chain links TRBV6-2 or TRBV6-3 with TRBJ2-7; 8 nucleotides line up with TRBD1. The J segment lost 0 bases and the V segment lost 2 bases, leaving 3 bases of the junction unmatched. Germline CDR1 MNHEY, CDR2 SVGEGT. The length of the CDR3 is 15 residues. CDR3 sequence: CASSYDRGGSYEQYF. The DNA of the CDR3 is TGTGCCAGCAGTTACGACAGGGGAGGCTCCTACGAGCAGTACTTC.

The V call is TRBV6-1, the J call TRBJ2-7; the D gene is possibly TRBD2 (6 bases). The V end lost 6 bases, the J end lost 2 bases, and 14 bases lay between the germline ends. CDR3 length: 14 amino acids. The V gene's germline CDR1 is MNHNS and CDR2 SASEGT. The chain's CDR3 is CASRVSGTPYEQYF. CDR3 nucleotide sequence: TGTGCCAGCAGGGTGTCAGGGACTCCCTACGAGCAGTACTTC.